This T cell receptor (beta chain) was profiled in a study of cytomegalovirus exposure and HLA in healthy donors listed by TCRdb under 2017. About the full investigation: In an earlier analysis of some 610 of the donors, approximately 300 Gb of sequence data and 117 million unique TCR beta sequences from some 170 million T cells were reported. In addition to the first cohort of several hundred subjects, a separate validation cohort of 120 different subjects was used. The aim of the study was to test whether cataloging public T cell receptors could identify signatures of past pathogen exposure. Because of strong linkage in the cohort, 5 or 6 DR-DQ haplotypes were treated as single units for association and clustering. The study combined high-throughput TCR immunosequencing, statistical association of individual TCRs with disease status, and machine learning to predict cytomegalovirus infection status. The T cell repertoires of about 700 subjects were profiled by immunosequencing and related to cytomegalovirus serostatus. Of the approximately 400 genotyped donors, roughly 76% were placed in the genetic ancestry cluster associated with self-reported Caucasian donors. Alongside the repertoire data, information on donor age, sex, ethnicity and CMV serostatus was compiled. Genome-wide SNP genotypes for about 60% of the 666 donors were used in a later genetic analysis, which treated that subset as a discovery cohort. The later analysis used no new phenotypic data to find candidate immune exposures, relying instead on TCR beta sequences and their occurrence across donors. Both class I and class II loci were covered by HLA typing, at four-digit resolution. An earlier analysis of fewer than 750 of the donors used high-throughput TCR beta sequencing to judge whether each TCR beta V gene segment behaved as functional or pseudogenic. Typing coverage varied by locus: 629-630 donors for A, B, C, DRB1 and DQB1; roughly 560 for DQA1; 606 for DPA1; roughly 450 for DPB1. About 280 gigabases of sequencing data and approximately 85 million unique TCR sequences were included in an early release covering around 650 HLA-typed donors. Across approximately 400 genotyped donors of the cohort, an average of about 240,000 unique TCR beta nucleotide sequences per donor were sequenced, and roughly 18% of those sequences were non-productive. Every repertoire in the discovery cohort had been generated on one and the same sequencing platform. A later analysis re-analyzed previously published TCR beta repertoires from about 600 donors and added high-resolution HLA genotyping to study TCR occurrence patterns. General study outcomes and caveats: A later analysis found that most CMV-associated TCR beta chains appeared HLA-restricted, with HLA associations seemingly driven largely by CMV exposure. Strong co-occurrence of HLA alleles, especially DR and DQ, made assigning TCR associations to individual alleles difficult. A later analysis found that HLA-associated TCR beta chains were more clonally expanded and had lower generation probabilities than equally common non-associated chains. In vitro tests confirmed that a few of the cytomegalovirus-associated TCR beta chains recognize cytomegalovirus antigens. V-gene and J-gene trimming of TCR beta chains was associated with a missense DCLRE1C variant in a later genetic analysis, and the association was replicated in an independent cohort. In a later analysis, the rate of TCR association differed among HLA loci, with DRB1 alleles having the most associated TCRs and HLA-C alleles having the fewest. Some IMGT-functional V segments, including TRBV6-2 and TRBV6-3, could not be told apart with the 87-base-pair reads, so those segments were excluded. In a later genetic analysis, fewer N-insertions in productive TCRs were reported among donors in an Asian-associated ancestry cluster than the roughly 670-donor mean. The sequencing pipeline was judged likely to have produced a cluster of highly shared sequence variants as a technical artifact. In a later analysis, 15,000 to 20,000 TCR beta sequences were associated with specific HLA alleles at a false discovery rate of 0.05. Several of the top co-occurrence clusters appeared to be linked to parvovirus B19, influenza, CMV and Epstein-Barr virus, according to a later analysis. A further reported finding was that TCR beta sequences accurately predicted the HLA-A and HLA-B alleles for most subjects in the first cohort. The study listed 150 to 200 TCR beta chains as associated with cytomegalovirus. In an earlier analysis of approximately 600 of the donors, most TCR beta V segments were observed in productive rearrangements about 87% or about 30% of the time, broadly matching IMGT annotations. While some public TCRs were present in many individuals, most TCR sequences turned up only very rarely across donors. In this cohort, only TCR beta chains were sequenced, and detectable features were limited by the absence of alpha or paired-chain data. Linkage disequilibrium might explain the correlated functional status among segregating V segments, but an unknown experimental factor could not be excluded. The earlier analysis of approximately 560 of the donors excluded roughly 16 rarely observed V segments, including chromosome 9 orphons, because counts were too low. In both the original and validation cohorts, the classifier was reported to diagnose cytomegalovirus status with high specificity and sensitivity. Presence/absence analyses assumed roughly uniform sequencing depth across donors, an assumption that may not hold. Because HLA typing was unavailable for some donors at each locus, only the typed subset was used in association tests. CMV serostatus was the only immune exposure information available for the cohort. The authors suggested that the approach could potentially be extended to other disease states and immunological phenotypes.

The library was generated by the immunoSEQ multiplex PCR assay. For the multiplex PCR, a mixture combining 60 forward primers for TCR Vbeta segments and 13 reverse primers for TCR Jbeta segments was used. The CDR3 region of rearranged TCR beta genes was amplified from genomic DNA by a multiplex PCR assay. Amplified TCR beta libraries were sequenced as 87-base-pair reads on the Illumina HiSeq System. Per the source publication's procedure: Across the 640 or so repertoires, a later analysis counted 75 million to 90 million unique TCR beta chains, about 10 million of which were shared by at least two donors. Raw reads were error-corrected and collapsed into unique sequences with a nearest-neighbor algorithm that merged closely related sequences to remove PCR and sequencing errors. CDR3 sequences were aligned to IMGT reference sequences to assign V, D and J gene segments. For a sequence to be retained, at least a six-nucleotide match to both a V gene segment and a J gene segment was required. A rearrangement counted as productive if the CDR3 had no stop codons and remained in frame with V and J, and every other rearrangement counted as non-productive. CDR3 was defined according to IMGT convention as the region running from the second conserved V-encoded cysteine to the conserved J-encoded phenylalanine. In an earlier analysis of around 540 of the donors, sequences lacking an unambiguous match to a single V gene segment were excluded. In an earlier analysis of 450 to 700 of the donors, V segments were called functional above 56.7% productive rearrangements and were called segregating when the between-donor standard deviation exceeded 5%. A statistical classification framework was developed to diagnose cytomegalovirus status using the catalog of TCR beta chain sequences. In a later analysis, TCR nucleotide sequences were compared against IMGT/GENE-DB human TR gene sequences so that V and J genes could be assigned. Using the TCRdist pipeline, a later analysis assigned CDR3 sequences along with most-parsimonious VDJ recombination scenarios. In a later analysis, each TCR beta chain was defined by its CDR3 amino acid sequence together with its V-gene family, and reads without a unique V-gene family were excluded. As a way to deal with suspected cross-contamination and a sequencing artifact, a later analysis dropped 500 to 700 nucleotide sequences that were highly shared and had low generation probability. For each public chain, a later analysis derived a clonal expansion index from normalized ranks of inferred template counts within each repertoire. In a later analysis, generation probabilities were computed using a VDJ recombination model fitted to out-of-frame rearrangements, and the results were checked against IGoR. A later analysis scored TCR-TCR, TCR-HLA and TCR-CMV co-occurrence with hypergeometric tests, applying a repertoire-size bias correction to TCR pairs. In a later analysis, false discovery rates were estimated by permuting HLA or CMV assignments 20 times. In a later analysis, co-occurring TCRs were grouped with DBSCAN, and TCRdist sequence similarity was added when clustering was performed within HLA-allele-positive subsets. Repertoires with fewer than 30,000 or more than 120,000 public chains, plus five repertoires with anomalous nucleotide sharing, were excluded from co-occurrence clustering. The table comes from immuneACCESS by way of TCRdb, which keeps in-frame sequences with V and J called. Part of the clones is missing from these tables; in studies checked, under half for an unresolved V gene and the rest for unknown reasons. The D gene and trimming were derived from the DNA, and the V and J assignments and clone size from that table. The sample profile shows some 120,000 clones; 76% of them were found once. The ten largest clonotypes hold 1.9% of the sample.

V is reduced by 7 bases and J by 6 bases, leaving a spacing of 13 bases between them. From the cysteine through the phenylalanine, the CDR3 covers 14 amino acids. Left in the record is the CDR3 DNA by itself, 42 bases read in frame from the first base. Reading the germline V gene (reference sequence) gives CDR1 LNHDA and CDR2 SQIVND. The cohort consisted of 650 to 700 healthy bone marrow donors. At the time of sampling, all cohort members were nominally healthy, though unrecorded immune exposures were likely present. The donor tested CMV seronegative, placing the donor among the 300 to 400 seronegative members of the cohort. Each donor provided a peripheral blood sample, and peripheral blood mononuclear cells were used for TCR beta sequencing. Genomic DNA was extracted from the blood cell samples with the Qiagen DNeasy Blood Extraction Kit. On this clone itself: Its antigen specificity is not known. Base-call qualities are not available, and no considerably larger clone is one nucleotide away.

This receptor was taken from a man aged 50-59 years in good health and CMV-seronegative. Sequenced input: PBMCs. The receptor chain draws on TRBV19 and TRBJ1-6, and possibly TRBD1, on 5 matching bases. In nucleotide form, the sequence is TGTGCCAGTAAGCGGGCGGGGGGTAATTCACCCCTCCACTTT. It encodes CASKRAGGNSPLHF. Supplemented by the reference TRBV19 and TRBJ1-6 proteins around the CDR3, the complete variable domain is DGGITQSPKYLFRKEGQNVTLSCEQNLNHDAMYWYRQDPGQGLRLIYYSQIVNDFQKGDIAEGYSVSREKKESFPLTVTSAQKNPTAFYLCASKRAGGNSPLHFGNGTRLTVT.